This T cell receptor beta chain was captured in a study of control samples from healthy donors and cancer patients. Some clones are missing from TCRdb's copy, which holds only in-frame ones; the method was immunoSEQ multiplex PCR. The sample has about 150,000 clones, over 90% seen once. Germline CDR1 and CDR2: MGHDK and SYGVNS. Germline trimming cut 1 base from V and 8 bases from J; bases unmatched to any gene: 8. The CDR3 is 16 amino acids. The sample was blood. The chain has TRBV25-1 and TRBJ1-4; 9 nucleotides align to TRBD1. This TCR came from a man aged 50-59 years in good health. CDR3 protein: CASSESGTGFYEKLFF. CDR3 nucleotide sequence: TGTGCCAGCAGTGAATCCGGGACAGGGTTCTACGAAAAACTGTTTTTT. Drawing the rest from reference TRBV25-1 and TRBJ1-4, the complete variable domain is EADIYQTPRYLVIGTGKKITLECSQTMGHDKMYWYQQDPGMELHLIHYSYGVNSTEKGDLSSESTVSRIRTEHFPLTLESARPSHTSQYLCASSESGTGFYEKLFFGSGTQLSVL.